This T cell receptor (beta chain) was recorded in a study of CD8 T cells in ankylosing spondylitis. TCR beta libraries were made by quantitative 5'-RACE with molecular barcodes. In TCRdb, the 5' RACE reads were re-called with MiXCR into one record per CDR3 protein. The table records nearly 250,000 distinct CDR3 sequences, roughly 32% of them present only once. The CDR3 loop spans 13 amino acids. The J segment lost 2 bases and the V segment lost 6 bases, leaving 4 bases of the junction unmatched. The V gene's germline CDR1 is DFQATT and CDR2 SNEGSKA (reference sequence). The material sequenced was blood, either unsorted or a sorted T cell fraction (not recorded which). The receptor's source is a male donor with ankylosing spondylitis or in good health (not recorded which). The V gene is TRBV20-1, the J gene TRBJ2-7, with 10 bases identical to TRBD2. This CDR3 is CSARTSGTYEQYF. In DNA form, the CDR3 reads TGCAGTGCGCGGACTAGCGGAACCTACGAGCAGTACTTC.